This is a list of T cell receptor beta chains from one sample in a study of shared clonotypes between healthy human individuals. This table comes from immunoSEQ multiplex PCR, and its TCRdb copy is limited to in-frame clones, with some not included. The profile shows about 1 million clones, 75% to 85% of them singletons. The sequencing sample was made of memory CD4+ T cells from PBMCs. The receptor set was obtained from a young man in good health. Some clones in this sample may be carry-over from other donors' samples. The CDR3 runs from the conserved cysteine through the conserved F or W. The order of the fields is V gene, J gene, clone size, CDR3 length, D gene, CDR3 DNA, CDR3 protein. D genes are given only for firm matches. Size is omitted from some rows. Given values are once, few, many or a class for expanded clones.

v_gene: TRBV25-1; j_gene: TRBJ1-4; abundance: .; len: 17; d_gene: TRBD1; CDR3nt: TGTGCCAGCAGTGAGAGGACAGGGGGCATAACTAATGAAAAACTGTTTTTT; CDR3aa: CASSERTGGITNEKLFF
v_gene: TRBV19; j_gene: TRBJ1-5; abundance: .; len: 15; d_gene: .; CDR3nt: TGTGCCAGTAGTATCCGGCAAGGTTCCAATCAGCCCCAGCATTTT; CDR3aa: CASSIRQGSNQPQHF
v_gene: TRBV6-1; j_gene: TRBJ1-4; abundance: .; len: 14; d_gene: .; CDR3nt: TGTGCCAGCAGTGACGCAGGGACTAATGAAAAACTGTTTTTT; CDR3aa: CASSDAGTNEKLFF
v_gene: TRBV7-3; j_gene: TRBJ2-6; abundance: .; len: 17; d_gene: .; CDR3nt: TGTGCCAGCAGCCCGGGCCTCAGCTTATCTGGGGCCAACGTCCTGACTTTC; CDR3aa: CASSPGLSLSGANVLTF
v_gene: TRBV7-2; j_gene: TRBJ2-7; abundance: .; len: 15; d_gene: TRBD2; CDR3nt: TGTGCCAGCAGCCACACGACTAGCGGGGGCTACGAGCAGTACTTC; CDR3aa: CASSHTTSGGYEQYF
v_gene: TRBV5-4; j_gene: TRBJ1-2; abundance: .; len: 13; d_gene: .; CDR3nt: TGTGCCAGCAGTCTTGACAGCAACTATGGCTACACCTTC; CDR3aa: CASSLDSNYGYTF
v_gene: TRBV2; j_gene: TRBJ2-1; abundance: .; len: 12; d_gene: TRBD1; CDR3nt: TGTGCCAGCACCCTGACAGGGAATGAGCAGTTCTTC; CDR3aa: CASTLTGNEQFF
v_gene: TRBV6-1; j_gene: TRBJ2-1; abundance: .; len: 14; d_gene: .; CDR3nt: TGTGCCAGCAGTGAACAGAGCTCCTACAATGAGCAGTTCTTC; CDR3aa: CASSEQSSYNEQFF
v_gene: TRBV2; j_gene: TRBJ1-1; abundance: .; len: 14; d_gene: .; CDR3nt: TGTGCAAGTTCCATACAACCTGCGGGGGCTGAAGCTTTCTTT; CDR3aa: CASSIQPAGAEAFF
v_gene: TRBV4-3; j_gene: TRBJ2-1; abundance: .; len: 13; d_gene: .; CDR3nt: TGCGCCAGCAGCCAAGATTCGGACGATGAGCAGTTCTTC; CDR3aa: CASSQDSDDEQFF
v_gene: TRBV6-5; j_gene: TRBJ1-4; abundance: many; len: 11; d_gene: .; CDR3nt: TGTGCCAGCAGTAAAAATGAAAAACTGTTTTTT; CDR3aa: CASSKNEKLFF
v_gene: TRBV15; j_gene: TRBJ1-5; abundance: .; len: 15; d_gene: .; CDR3nt: TGTGCCACCAGCAGAGGCGACAGTAGCAATCAGCCCCAGCATTTT; CDR3aa: CATSRGDSSNQPQHF
v_gene: TRBV11-2; j_gene: TRBJ1-1; abundance: .; len: 14; d_gene: .; CDR3nt: TGTGCCAGCAGCTTAGCCGGGGTTCACACTGAAGCTTTCTTT; CDR3aa: CASSLAGVHTEAFF
v_gene: TRBV5-6; j_gene: TRBJ1-3; abundance: .; len: 17; d_gene: .; CDR3nt: TGTGCCAGCAGCCCCCGGGGGGACTACCCTCCTGGAAACACCATATATTTT; CDR3aa: CASSPRGDYPPGNTIYF
v_gene: TRBV6-6; j_gene: TRBJ2-7; abundance: .; len: 13; d_gene: TRBD2; CDR3nt: TGTGCCAGCAGTTACCTCGCGGGGGACGAGCAGTACTTC; CDR3aa: CASSYLAGDEQYF
v_gene: TRBV13; j_gene: TRBJ2-5; abundance: .; len: 14; d_gene: .; CDR3nt: TGTGCCAGCAGAATAAACCATGCTATAGAGACCCAGTACTTC; CDR3aa: CASRINHAIETQYF
v_gene: TRBV27; j_gene: TRBJ2-7; abundance: few; len: 15; d_gene: TRBD1; CDR3nt: TGTGCCAGCAGGCCCCGGGACAGGCTTCCCTACGAGCAGTACTTC; CDR3aa: CASRPRDRLPYEQYF
v_gene: TRBV4-2; j_gene: TRBJ1-1; abundance: .; len: 13; d_gene: .; CDR3nt: TGTGCCAGCAGCCTCACCGACAGACTTGAAGCTTTCTTT; CDR3aa: CASSLTDRLEAFF
v_gene: TRBV18; j_gene: TRBJ2-7; abundance: .; len: 14; d_gene: TRBD1; CDR3nt: TGTGCCAGCTCAGCCGCGGGACAGGGTTACGAGCAGTACTTC; CDR3aa: CASSAAGQGYEQYF
v_gene: TRBV7-2; j_gene: TRBJ2-1; abundance: .; len: 14; d_gene: TRBD2; CDR3nt: TGTGCCAGCAGCTTACTAGCGGGAGGGGATGAGCAGTTCTTC; CDR3aa: CASSLLAGGDEQFF
v_gene: TRBV25-1; j_gene: TRBJ1-5; abundance: .; len: 13; d_gene: .; CDR3nt: TGTGCCAGCAGACAGTCCCTAGATCAGCCCCAGCATTTT; CDR3aa: CASRQSLDQPQHF
v_gene: TRBV5-5; j_gene: TRBJ2-5; abundance: .; len: 18; d_gene: TRBD2; CDR3nt: TGTGCCAGCAGCTTGGGGATGGCGCGCGGGAGGGAGCAAGAGACCCAGTACTTC; CDR3aa: CASSLGMARGREQETQYF
v_gene: TRBV18; j_gene: TRBJ2-2; abundance: .; len: 13; d_gene: TRBD2; CDR3nt: TGTGCCAGCTCACCCGGGGACTACGGGGAGCTGTTTTTT; CDR3aa: CASSPGDYGELFF
v_gene: TRBV30; j_gene: TRBJ1-5; abundance: .; len: 15; d_gene: TRBD1; CDR3nt: TGTGCCTGGGGACTCAGGGGGGCCGGAGATCAGCCCCAGCATTTT; CDR3aa: CAWGLRGAGDQPQHF
v_gene: TRBV29-1; j_gene: TRBJ2-5; abundance: few; len: 12; d_gene: TRBD1; CDR3nt: TGCAGCGTTGGACAGGGTGATGAGACCCAGTACTTC; CDR3aa: CSVGQGDETQYF
v_gene: TRBV2; j_gene: TRBJ2-4; abundance: .; len: 13; d_gene: TRBD2; CDR3nt: TGTGCCAGCAGCACTACTAGCGCAAACATTCAGTACTTC; CDR3aa: CASSTTSANIQYF
v_gene: TRBV7-9; j_gene: TRBJ2-1; abundance: .; len: 14; d_gene: TRBD2; CDR3nt: TGTGCCAGCAGCTCCGTGGGCGGGAGGGTTGAGCAGTTCTTC; CDR3aa: CASSSVGGRVEQFF
v_gene: TRBV19; j_gene: TRBJ1-1; abundance: .; len: 17; d_gene: .; CDR3nt: TGTGCCAGTAGAGGCCCGGGACAAGGAAATGTTCTGGCTGAAGCTTTCTTT; CDR3aa: CASRGPGQGNVLAEAFF
v_gene: TRBV28; j_gene: TRBJ1-5; abundance: .; len: 17; d_gene: .; CDR3nt: TGTGCCAGCAGTTTAAAGAGCGTTCTCGGGATTCGGCAGCCCCAGCATTTT; CDR3aa: CASSLKSVLGIRQPQHF
v_gene: TRBV9; j_gene: TRBJ2-1; abundance: .; len: 15; d_gene: .; CDR3nt: TGTGCCAGCAGCGTATCCCGACTTAGAAACAATGAGCAGTTCTTC; CDR3aa: CASSVSRLRNNEQFF
v_gene: TRBV2; j_gene: TRBJ1-4; abundance: .; len: 10; d_gene: .; CDR3nt: TGTGCCAGCGGAGTGGAAAAACTGTTTTTT; CDR3aa: CASGVEKLFF
v_gene: TRBV5-1; j_gene: TRBJ2-6; abundance: .; len: 17; d_gene: .; CDR3nt: TGCGCCAGCAGCTTGGGCGGCAGTCGCTCTGGGGCCAACGTCCTGACTTTC; CDR3aa: CASSLGGSRSGANVLTF
v_gene: TRBV7-9; j_gene: TRBJ1-4; abundance: .; len: 15; d_gene: .; CDR3nt: TGTGCCAGCAGCTTAGGGTCGGGGACTGGTGAAAAACTGTTTTTT; CDR3aa: CASSLGSGTGEKLFF
v_gene: TRBV5-6; j_gene: TRBJ1-2; abundance: .; len: 16; d_gene: TRBD1; CDR3nt: TGTGCCAGCAGCTGGGGACAGGGGGCATCGGACTATGGCTACACCTTC; CDR3aa: CASSWGQGASDYGYTF
v_gene: TRBV5-8; j_gene: TRBJ1-2; abundance: .; len: 12; d_gene: .; CDR3nt: TGTGCCAGCAGCTTGCAGGGATTGGGCTACACCTTC; CDR3aa: CASSLQGLGYTF
v_gene: TRBV11-3; j_gene: TRBJ2-1; abundance: .; len: 14; d_gene: .; CDR3nt: TGTGCCAGCAGCTTAGCCCCCTCGGGGGATGAGCAGTTCTTC; CDR3aa: CASSLAPSGDEQFF
v_gene: TRBV10-1; j_gene: TRBJ2-3; abundance: .; len: 13; d_gene: TRBD2; CDR3nt: TGCGCCAGCAGAGAAGGACTAGCGAATACGCAGTATTTT; CDR3aa: CASREGLANTQYF
v_gene: TRBV2; j_gene: TRBJ2-2; abundance: .; len: 13; d_gene: .; CDR3nt: TGTGCCAGCAGTGAAGCGATGACCGGGGAGCTGTTTTTT; CDR3aa: CASSEAMTGELFF
v_gene: TRBV28; j_gene: TRBJ1-5; abundance: .; len: 11; d_gene: .; CDR3nt: TGTGCCTCCCAGGGCAATCAGCCCCAGCATTTT; CDR3aa: CASQGNQPQHF
v_gene: TRBV7-2; j_gene: TRBJ2-2; abundance: .; len: 18; d_gene: TRBD2; CDR3nt: TGTGCCAGCAGCTTACCTCCTAGCGGGAGAGGGATCACCGGGGAGCTGTTTTTT; CDR3aa: CASSLPPSGRGITGELFF
v_gene: TRBV4-1; j_gene: TRBJ1-5; abundance: .; len: 12; d_gene: .; CDR3nt: TGCGCCAGCAGCCAAGGTGGACAGCCCCAGCATTTT; CDR3aa: CASSQGGQPQHF
v_gene: TRBV5-5; j_gene: TRBJ2-3; abundance: .; len: 13; d_gene: .; CDR3nt: TGTGCCAGCAGCTTGGGTAGAAAAGATACGCAGTATTTT; CDR3aa: CASSLGRKDTQYF
v_gene: TRBV28; j_gene: TRBJ2-7; abundance: .; len: 13; d_gene: .; CDR3nt: TGTGCCAGCAGAAACGGGGGTTCTTACGAGCAGTACTTC; CDR3aa: CASRNGGSYEQYF
v_gene: TRBV2; j_gene: TRBJ2-5; abundance: .; len: 14; d_gene: .; CDR3nt: TGTGCCAGCAGTGATGGCGCTAGCCAAGAGACCCAGTACTTC; CDR3aa: CASSDGASQETQYF
v_gene: TRBV5-1; j_gene: TRBJ2-2; abundance: .; len: 14; d_gene: TRBD1; CDR3nt: TGCGCCAGTATAGACAGGGGAAACACCGGGGAGCTGTTTTTT; CDR3aa: CASIDRGNTGELFF
v_gene: TRBV28; j_gene: TRBJ2-5; abundance: .; len: 13; d_gene: .; CDR3nt: TGTGCCAGCAGTAGGGGCAGCCAAGAGACCCAGTACTTC; CDR3aa: CASSRGSQETQYF
v_gene: TRBV5-1; j_gene: TRBJ2-5; abundance: many; len: 15; d_gene: .; CDR3nt: TGCGCCAGCAGCGCTCAGGCAGCTAGCCAAGAGACCCAGTACTTC; CDR3aa: CASSAQAASQETQYF
v_gene: TRBV4-2; j_gene: TRBJ2-2; abundance: .; len: 15; d_gene: TRBD1; CDR3nt: TGTGCCAGCAGACTTACAGGGGCCGGGAACGGGGAGCTGTTTTTT; CDR3aa: CASRLTGAGNGELFF
v_gene: TRBV28; j_gene: TRBJ1-5; abundance: .; len: 14; d_gene: TRBD1; CDR3nt: TGTGCCACCAGCGGACAGGGCTACAATCAGCCCCAGCATTTT; CDR3aa: CATSGQGYNQPQHF
v_gene: TRBV19; j_gene: TRBJ2-2; abundance: .; len: 16; d_gene: TRBD1; CDR3nt: TGTGCCAGTACTGACACGGGACAGGGAAACACCGGGGAGCTGTTTTTT; CDR3aa: CASTDTGQGNTGELFF
v_gene: TRBV19; j_gene: TRBJ1-5; abundance: .; len: 15; d_gene: .; CDR3nt: TGTGCCAGTAGTATTAATCGCATGGGGAATACGCCCCAGCATTTT; CDR3aa: CASSINRMGNTPQHF
v_gene: TRBV15; j_gene: TRBJ1-4; abundance: .; len: 14; d_gene: .; CDR3nt: TGTGCCACCCAAGGAGGCGCAGCTAATGAAAAACTGTTTTTT; CDR3aa: CATQGGAANEKLFF
v_gene: TRBV9; j_gene: TRBJ2-1; abundance: .; len: 16; d_gene: TRBD2; CDR3nt: TGTGCCAGCAGCGTAGTCCCAGCGGGAGGCTACAATGAGCAGTTCTTC; CDR3aa: CASSVVPAGGYNEQFF
v_gene: TRBV20-1; j_gene: TRBJ1-1; abundance: few; len: 11; d_gene: .; CDR3nt: TGCAGTGCTTTCACGGGGGGGCAAGCTTTCTTT; CDR3aa: CSAFTGGQAFF
v_gene: TRBV18; j_gene: TRBJ1-2; abundance: .; len: 15; d_gene: TRBD1; CDR3nt: TGTGCCAGCTCACCGGACAGGGGGCCCCTCGTCCCATACACCTTC; CDR3aa: CASSPDRGPLVPYTF